This paragraph covers one TCR beta chain sequence. This clonotype was counted a few times. Its antigen is not yet known. Nothing much larger sits one base from this clone, and base qualities are not available. This entry belongs to a study of tumor and adjacent non-tumor tissue in lung cancer (dated by TCRdb to 2016 to 2019). In terms of the full investigation: Of the cohort, roughly 12 patients had adenocarcinoma, 2 had squamous cell carcinoma and 1 had small cell lung cancer. Among the approximately 15 patients, ages ranged from roughly 31 to 76 years, roughly ten were men and 5 were women, and disease was TNM stage I to III. Sequencing generated a total of roughly 130 million productive TCRbeta reads, averaging roughly 4.2 million reads per sample. The study compared bulk TCRbeta repertoires from lung tumor tissue and matched distant non-tumor lung tissue of roughly 15 lung cancer patients. TCRbeta CDR3 sequencing was performed on roughly 32 paired specimens, with one tumor sample and one normal lung sample collected per patient.

What the authors observed across the whole study: The cohort had only approximately 15 patients, and the authors noted that larger samples and more detailed clinical data are needed. Tumor tissue showed significantly higher TCR diversity (inverse Simpson) than normal lung tissue, at around 460 vs 160 (P = 0.0075, Mann-Whitney U test). The sequencing platform is not named in the methods, and unique molecular identifiers are not mentioned. Significantly higher TCR diversity was found in younger patients, and higher tumor TCR diversity was associated with shorter overall and disease-free survival. Because peripheral blood was not sequenced, the blood TCRbeta repertoires of the lung cancer patients in the study went unexamined. In normal lung, the top 100 clones accounted for a significantly larger cumulative share of the repertoire than in tumor tissue.

RNA was isolated from bulk unsorted tissue, and RNA quality was assessed with a NanoDrop ND-1000 and an Agilent 2100. The donors were newly diagnosed lung cancer patients admitted for thoracic surgery in China from August to November 2014 who had not received prior chemotherapy. Patients who had received previous radiotherapy or chemotherapy, or who had another concurrent cancer, were excluded from the study. Pieces of surgical tissue measuring roughly 1-2.2 cm3 were kept in RNAlater solution and held at -80 degrees C until needed. The CDR3 has 16 amino acids, counting the end cysteine and phenylalanine. Only the CDR3 portion is preserved as DNA: 48 bases, with reading frame beginning at the first base. CDR1 and CDR2, per the germline V gene, are SGHAT and FQNNGV. Here V drops 6 bases and J drops 5 bases, and the junction holds 15 bases not matched to any gene. Libraries were made using multiplex PCR. The instrument given in TCRdb is Illumina HiSeq 2500. TCRbeta libraries were constructed through three rounds of nested PCR with primers (Table S4) according to protocols modified from ARM-PCR. Before sequencing, PCR products of 200-500 bp were excised from the gel and purified with the QIAquick gel extraction kit. Under the source paper's analysis protocol: Reads were cleaned with Trimmomatic, merged with FLASH into complete CDR3 sequences, and assigned to V(D)J germline segments with MiTCR. VDJtools was used to compute clonal diversity as the inverse Simpson's index. A read counted as productive if the sequence was in-frame and lacked a premature stop codon. The public reads were reanalyzed by TCRdb: fastp trimming at Q25, MiXCR alignment, in-frame beta chains only. Under each unique CDR3 protein, matching rows form one entry showing the most common genes and DNA. These V and J calls originate from TCRdb's pipeline instead of the authors' own analysis. The sample table shows about 200,000 distinct CDR3 sequences, and 60% to 85% are seen once. In total, the top ten clones hold roughly 24% of the sample.

Rearrangement joined TRBV11-2 to TRBJ2-7, with 8 bases in between that match TRBD2. Sequenced input: lung tumor tissue. The TCR originated in a man aged 55 to 70 with non-small cell lung cancer. The nucleotides read TGTGCCAGCAGACCCGGGACTAGGAGGGGTATACACGAGCAGTACTTC. Its coded protein is CASRPGTRRGIHEQYF.